This paragraph reports one T cell receptor beta chain. The source of the sample is a study of blood T cell repertoires in COVID-19. The germline V gene has CDR1 SGHNT and CDR2 YYREEE (reference sequence). V dropped 2 bases and J dropped 5; count of bases not matched to a gene: 10. The CDR3 sequence is 16 residues long. Produced via immunoSEQ multiplex PCR; TCRdb's table is partial and in-frame only. The table has a few hundred thousand clones, around 82% seen once. The sample taken for sequencing was peripheral blood. This chain uses TRBV5-4 with TRBJ2-3, with 8 bases aligning to TRBD2. This TCR was sampled from a person aged 65 to 85 with COVID-19, enrolled during active disease. The CDR3 region has the DNA TGTGCCAGCAGCTTAACGGGGGGGCGCGGCGGAGATACGCAGTATTTT. It specifies CASSLTGGRGGDTQYF.